The clone carrying this TCR beta chain was seen more than once but under ten times. Its antigen is not identified. The sample originates from a study of cytomegalovirus exposure and HLA in healthy donors. Primers: 60 Vbeta forward and 13 Jbeta reverse. Assay: immunoSEQ multiplex PCR; the TCRdb copy retains only in-frame clones and omits some. Of about 120,000 clones listed, roughly 80% are singletons. Whole-study results and caveats: The study labeled roughly 160 TCR beta chains cytomegalovirus-associated. Reportedly, a later analysis found an Asian-associated ancestry cluster had fewer N-insertions than the roughly 700-donor mean.

Sequenced sample: PBMCs. This clonotype originated in a woman younger than 45 in good health and CMV-seropositive.

The CDR3 reads CASSTRDGSGEQFF. The CDR3 DNA is TGCGCCAGCAGCACGCGGGACGGTAGCGGTGAGCAGTTCTTC. V is TRBV4-3 and J is TRBJ2-1; D may be TRBD2 (6 bases). The length of the CDR3 is 14 residues. Looked up from germline, CDR1 is LGHNA and CDR2 is YSLEER. The germline V and J ends were trimmed by 5 bases and 9 bases, with 17 bases remaining between them.